This T cell receptor (beta chain) comes out of a study of T cell responses to AZD1222 COVID-19 vaccine. Clones were sequenced by immunoSEQ multiplex PCR, and TCRdb holds only the in-frame ones, with some missing. The table has more than 150,000 clones, under 95% seen once; the top ten hold approximately 0.97%. Looked up from germline, CDR1 is LGHNA and CDR2 is YSLEER. Unmatched junction bases numbered 10, after V lost 5 bases and J lost 4 bases. This CDR3 has 16 amino acids. The rearrangement links TRBV4-3 to TRBJ2-1; 8 nucleotides align to TRBD1. The source material was peripheral blood, sampled on day 0 of AZD1222 vaccination. The TCR was taken from an adult in good health. The CDR3 DNA is TGCGCCAGCAGCGCTGGACAGGGCCTTAGTTACAATGAGCAGTTCTTC. Protein sequence: CASSAGQGLSYNEQFF.